A single sample is the source of the 17 T cell receptor beta chains below, sequenced in a study of blood T cell repertoires in COVID-19. Libraries were prepared by immunoSEQ multiplex PCR; TCRdb keeps only in-frame clonotypes and omits some of them. The sample has about 180,000 clones, about 90% seen once. The sample consisted of PBMCs or T cells enriched from blood (not recorded which). All receptors come from a human donor with acute COVID-19. The donor label of this sample is uncertain.

This chain joins TRBV5-1 and TRBJ1-5; D is perhaps TRBD1 (6 bases). Trimming took off 0 bases at V and 4 bases at J, with 8 bases between the two ends. Germline CDR1 reads SGHRS; CDR2 reads YFSETQ. The CDR3 sequence is 14 residues long. CDR3 sequence reads: CASSLGTANQPQHF. CDR3 coding DNA: TGCGCCAGCAGCTTGGGGACAGCTAATCAGCCCCAGCATTTT.

The chain links TRBV7-9 to TRBJ2-1, with TRBD2 matching over 8 bases. This CDR3 contains 16 residues. V shed 4 bases and J 3 bases; nucleotides not matched to a gene: 8. Germline values: CDR1 SEHNR, CDR2 FQNEAQ (reference sequence). The CDR3 sequence: CASSYLAGGLYNEQFF. CDR3 in DNA: TGTGCCAGCAGCTACCTCGCGGGGGGCCTCTACAATGAGCAGTTCTTC.

The chain is built from TRBV5-1 and TRBJ2-7, with TRBD1 matching 7 bases. V shed 1 base, J shed 2 bases, and the junction held 15 bases outside the gene matches. Germline V gives CDR1 SGHRS, CDR2 YFSETQ. The CDR3 runs 18 residues. The CDR3 coding sequence is TGCGCCAGCAGCTTGACCGGGACAGTGGGGCGATTAACCTACGAGCAGTACTTC. Translating it yields CASSLTGTVGRLTYEQYF.

The rearrangement links TRBV4-2 to TRBJ1-1; TRBD1 aligns across 7 bases. J lost 6 bases, V lost 0 bases, and 4 bases had no gene match. The germline CDR1 and CDR2 sequences are LGHNA and YNFKEQ. There are 14 residues in the CDR3. CDR3 in amino acids: CASSQEGQTSEAFF. The CDR3 DNA reads TGTGCCAGCAGCCAAGAGGGACAGACCTCTGAAGCTTTCTTT.

The V gene is TRBV2, the J gene TRBJ1-2; D may be TRBD1 (5 bases). The CDR3 extends over 13 amino acids. Trimming took 4 bases from V and 4 from J, leaving 10 bases between them. Germline CDR1 and CDR2: SNHLY and FYNNEI. The CDR3 sequence: CASSVDSLYGYTF. The CDR3 DNA follows: TGTGCCAGCAGTGTCGACAGCCTCTATGGCTACACCTTC.

V usage is TRBV7-9 and J usage is TRBJ1-4; D possibly corresponds to TRBD1 (6 bases). Trimming removed 4 bases from V and 4 bases from J, with 13 bases in between. The CDR3 has 15 residues. Germline loops: CDR1 SEHNR, CDR2 FQNEAQ (reference sequence). The CDR3 DNA sequence: TGTGCCAGCAGCTACTACAGGGTCGGTAATGAAAAACTGTTTTTT. Translation: CASSYYRVGNEKLFF.

This clone was observed a few times. The rearrangement links TRBV6-1 to TRBJ1-5; tentative D call: TRBD1 (6 bases). Trimming took off 3 bases at V and 3 bases at J, with 9 bases between the two ends. The CDR3 runs 14 residues. Per germline, CDR1 MNHNS and CDR2 SASEGT. The CDR3 is CASSDRGYNQPQHF. In DNA, the CDR3 is TGTGCCAGCAGTGACAGGGGTTACAATCAGCCCCAGCATTTT.

V is TRBV30 and J is TRBJ1-3; the match to TRBD1 covers 8 bases. The CDR3 is 17 residues long. V gave up 2 bases and J gave up 4 bases; unmatched junction bases: 13. Per germline, CDR1 GTSNPN and CDR2 SVGIG (reference sequence). As DNA, the CDR3 is TGTGCCTGGAGTACCACACAATCGGGACAGGACGGAAACACCATATATTTT. This sequence encodes CAWSTTQSGQDGNTIYF.

V and J are TRBV12-3 or TRBV12-4 and TRBJ1-2; 8 nucleotides match TRBD1. This CDR3 has 12 amino acids. V lost 5 bases, J lost 8 bases, and 4 bases stayed unmatched. The CDR3 is CASSTDRVGYTF. CDR3 DNA: TGTGCCAGCAGTACGGACAGGGTCGGCTACACCTTC.

The genes are TRBV25-1 and TRBJ2-7; tentatively, D is TRBD2 (5 bases). V was shortened by 6 bases and J by 6 bases, with 18 bases between the two germline ends. The germline V gene has CDR1 MGHDK and CDR2 SYGVNS. The CDR3 length is 14 residues. DNA of the CDR3: TGTGCCAGCAGGATGGACTCCTCCCTGAGCGAGCAGTACTTC. This codes for CASRMDSSLSEQYF.

The chain combines TRBV6-2 or TRBV6-3 with TRBJ2-3; 12 bases agree with TRBD2. From germline, CDR1 is MNHEY and CDR2 SVGEGT. Trimming cost V 5 bases and J 2 bases; bases outside gene matches: 8. The CDR3 loop spans 17 amino acids. Here the CDR3 DNA reads TGTGCCAGCAGTCAAAAAAGGACTAGCGGGAACACAGATACGCAGTATTTT. It is translated as CASSQKRTSGNTDTQYF.

CDR3 bases: TGTGCCAGCAGCTTAGTTGGTGCGGGTGGTGAGACCCAGTACTTC. Translated, it gives CASSLVGAGGETQYF. This chain links TRBV7-2 with TRBJ2-5; possible D gene TRBD2, 5 bases. Germline CDR1 is SGHTA and CDR2 is FQGNSA. The V end was cut by 1 base, the J end by 5 bases, with 14 bases between. The CDR3 length is 15 residues.

V usage is TRBV11-2 and J usage is TRBJ2-7, with 8 nucleotides matching TRBD2. The CDR3 is made up of 16 amino acids. With 1 base clipped from V and 12 bases from J, the junction kept 17 bases outside the gene matches. The germline V gene encodes CDR1 SGHAT and CDR2 FQNNGV. CDR3 sequence reads: CASSLVQGLAPSRWYF. The CDR3 nucleotides read TGTGCCAGCAGCTTAGTTCAAGGACTAGCTCCGTCTCGGTGGTACTTC.

This clone was counted between two and nine times. The chain recombines TRBV19 with TRBJ2-7, with D possibly matching TRBD1 (5 bases). Trimming shortened V by 4 bases and J by 4 bases, and 11 bases separated the two germline ends. The CDR3 has 13 residues. Germline loops: CDR1 LNHDA, CDR2 SQIVND (reference sequence). The CDR3 reads CASSKGSSYEQYF. Here the CDR3 DNA reads TGTGCCAGTAGTAAGGGGTCCTCTTACGAGCAGTACTTC.

The gene calls are TRBV7-7 and TRBJ2-2; a possible D gene is TRBD2 (7 bases). The CDR3 totals 18 residues. The V and J ends lost 2 bases and 0 bases respectively, with 16 bases between them. CDR1 is SSHAT, CDR2 FNYEAQ, per germline (reference sequence). In DNA, the CDR3 is TGTGCCAGCAGCTTATTCAAAGGGCGGGGGCCGAACACCGGGGAGCTGTTTTTT. This encodes CASSLFKGRGPNTGELFF.

The V and J genes are TRBV11-1 and TRBJ1-2, with 7 bases matching TRBD1. The CDR3 length is 15 residues. CDR1 SGHAT and CDR2 FQDESV come from the germline V gene (reference sequence). After removal of 5 bases from V and 8 bases from J, the junction contained 14 bases not matched to a gene. CDR3 sequence (DNA): TGTGCCAGCAGCCTCCACCCGGGGACAGCCTACGGCTACACCTTC. It specifies CASSLHPGTAYGYTF.

This chain links TRBV4-3 with TRBJ2-1; TRBD2 aligns across 9 bases. Trimming took 6 bases from V and 9 from J; bases not matched to a gene: 15. Per the germline V gene, CDR1 is LGHNA and CDR2 is YSLEER. CDR3 length equals 16 residues. In DNA form, the CDR3 reads TGCGCCAGCAGTCTCGGGACTAGCCGAATAGACGCTGAGCAGTTCTTC. Translating gives CASSLGTSRIDAEQFF.